The source of this T cell receptor beta chain is a study of cytomegalovirus exposure and HLA in healthy donors. Study-wide points: Reportedly, cytomegalovirus status was diagnosed with high sensitivity and specificity.

Worth noting for this clone: Its specificity is not known.

A multiplex PCR was run with 60 Vbeta primers and 13 Jbeta primers. Assay used: immunoSEQ multiplex PCR; TCRdb lists only in-frame clones, some missing. The repertoire holds more than 65,000 clones, with roughly 74% as singletons. V was pared by 4 bases and J by 4 bases, with 5 bases of the junction left unmatched. Germline V gene lookup returns CDR1 MDHEN and CDR2 SYDVKM. The CDR3 totals 15 residues. This TCR was recovered from a woman aged 50 to 60 in good health and CMV-seropositive. Input material: PBMCs. The chain recombines TRBV28 with TRBJ2-3; 10 nucleotides agree with TRBD1. CDR3 residues: CASSSPGTGADTQYF. In nucleotides, the CDR3 is TGTGCCAGCAGTTCCCCCGGGACAGGGGCAGATACGCAGTATTTT.